The rows below give T cell receptor beta chains drawn from one sample of a study of cytomegalovirus exposure and HLA in healthy donors. Only in-frame clones appear in the TCRdb table, and some are missing; sequencing was by immunoSEQ multiplex PCR. The repertoire consists of about 170,000 clones, with just over 70% occurring once and the leading ten covering under 3%. Material for sequencing was PBMCs. The source is a human donor in good health. Each CDR3 is given without its conserved first and last residue. The order of the fields is J gene, V gene, clone size, D gene, CDR3 protein. A D gene is named only where the DNA matches it firmly. Size is stated for part of the rows, as once, few or many counts, or as a class when the clone is expanded.

J: TRBJ1-1; V: TRBV29-1; size: NA; D: NA; CDR3: SVELGGNTEAF
J: TRBJ2-5; V: TRBV7-8; size: NA; D: NA; CDR3: ASSLSSVQGATQY
J: TRBJ2-1; V: TRBV9; size: NA; D: TRBD2; CDR3: ASSVGGTTYNEQF
J: TRBJ1-6; V: TRBV10-3; size: NA; D: TRBD1; CDR3: AISVGQNNSPLH
J: TRBJ2-5; V: TRBV4-1; size: NA; D: TRBD2; CDR3: ASSQGLAGKGTQY
J: TRBJ2-1; V: TRBV7-9; size: few; D: TRBD1; CDR3: AGRGGQGRNEQF
J: TRBJ2-7; V: TRBV6-1; size: NA; D: TRBD1; CDR3: ASSADRTSYEQY
J: TRBJ2-5; V: TRBV11-3; size: NA; D: TRBD2; CDR3: ASSSGGGVAGQETQY
J: TRBJ2-5; V: TRBV2; size: NA; D: NA; CDR3: ASCLARETQY
J: TRBJ2-2; V: TRBV7-2; size: NA; D: NA; CDR3: ASSSTADTGELF
J: TRBJ2-7; V: TRBV7-6; size: few; D: NA; CDR3: ASSLGQATSYEQY
J: TRBJ2-7; V: TRBV4-3; size: NA; D: NA; CDR3: ASSQDLSRGTPYEQY
J: TRBJ1-5; V: TRBV18; size: NA; D: TRBD1; CDR3: ASSGTGSNQPQH
J: TRBJ2-7; V: TRBV7-2; size: NA; D: TRBD1; CDR3: ASSQTGGDEQY
J: TRBJ2-1; V: TRBV30; size: few; D: TRBD2; CDR3: AWSKGLAGHNEQF
J: TRBJ1-5; V: TRBV9; size: NA; D: NA; CDR3: ASSVGGSPNQPQH
J: TRBJ2-7; V: TRBV14; size: NA; D: NA; CDR3: ASSPVEGAAYEQY
J: TRBJ2-2; V: TRBV19; size: NA; D: TRBD2; CDR3: ASRPSGGGGTGELF
J: TRBJ2-1; V: TRBV27; size: few; D: TRBD2; CDR3: ASSLGRGTHNEQF
J: TRBJ1-3; V: TRBV7-3; size: NA; D: NA; CDR3: ASSLQGTVGNTIY
J: TRBJ1-1; V: TRBV5-4; size: NA; D: NA; CDR3: ASSFRSGSQEAF